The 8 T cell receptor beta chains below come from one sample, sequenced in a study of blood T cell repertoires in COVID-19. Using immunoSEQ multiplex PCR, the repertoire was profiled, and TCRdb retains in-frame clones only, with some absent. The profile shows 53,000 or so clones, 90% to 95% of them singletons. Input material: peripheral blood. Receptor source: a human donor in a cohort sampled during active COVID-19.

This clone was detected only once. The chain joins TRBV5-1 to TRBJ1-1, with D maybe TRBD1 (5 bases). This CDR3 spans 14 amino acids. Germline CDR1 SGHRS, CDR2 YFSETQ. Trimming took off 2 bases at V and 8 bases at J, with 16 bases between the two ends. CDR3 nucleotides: TGCGCCAGCAGCTTTGGGGGGGACGAGGTAGAAGCTTTCTTT. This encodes CASSFGGDEVEAFF.

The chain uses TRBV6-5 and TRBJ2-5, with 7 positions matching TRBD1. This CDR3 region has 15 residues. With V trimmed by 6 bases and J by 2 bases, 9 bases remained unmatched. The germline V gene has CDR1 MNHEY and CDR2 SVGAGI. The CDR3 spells CASRQTTGPQETQYF. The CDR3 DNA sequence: TGTGCCAGCAGACAGACGACAGGGCCTCAAGAGACCCAGTACTTC.

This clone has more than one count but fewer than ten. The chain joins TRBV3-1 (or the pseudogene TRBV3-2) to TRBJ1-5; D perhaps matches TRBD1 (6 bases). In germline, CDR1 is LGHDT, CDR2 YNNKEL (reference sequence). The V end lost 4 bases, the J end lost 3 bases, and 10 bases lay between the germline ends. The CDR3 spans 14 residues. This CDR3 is CASSRRQDNQPQHF. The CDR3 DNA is TGTGCCAGCAGCCGGCGACAGGACAATCAGCCCCAGCATTTT.

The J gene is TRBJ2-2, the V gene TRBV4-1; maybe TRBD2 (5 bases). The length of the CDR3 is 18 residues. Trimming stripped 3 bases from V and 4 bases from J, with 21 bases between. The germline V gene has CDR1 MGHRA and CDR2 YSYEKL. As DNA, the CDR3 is TGCGCCAGCAGCCACCGAGGGCCTACCCTTGGGAGCACCGGGGAGCTGTTTTTT. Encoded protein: CASSHRGPTLGSTGELFF.

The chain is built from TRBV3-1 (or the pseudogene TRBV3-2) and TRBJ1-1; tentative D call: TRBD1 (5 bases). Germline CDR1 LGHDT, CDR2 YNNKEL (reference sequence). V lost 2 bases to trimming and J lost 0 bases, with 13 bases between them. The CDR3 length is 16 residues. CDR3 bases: TGTGCCAGCAGCCAACCGGGGGTGGACATGAACACTGAAGCTTTCTTT. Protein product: CASSQPGVDMNTEAFF.

In nucleotides, the CDR3 is TGTGCCAGCAGGCGAACTAGTATATTGACCGGGGAGCTGTTTTTT. Its translation is CASRRTSILTGELFF. The V and J genes are TRBV27 and TRBJ2-2; a possible D gene is TRBD2 (5 bases). Germline V gene lookup returns CDR1 MNHEY and CDR2 SMNVEV (reference sequence). The CDR3 is made up of 15 amino acids. V shed 6 bases and J shed 5 bases, with 16 bases lying between them.

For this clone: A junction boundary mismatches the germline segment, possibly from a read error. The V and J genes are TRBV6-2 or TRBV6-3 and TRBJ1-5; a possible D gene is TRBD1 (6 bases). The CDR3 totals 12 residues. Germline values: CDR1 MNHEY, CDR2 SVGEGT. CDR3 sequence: CASSSRGNEGYF. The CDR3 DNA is TGTGCCAGCAGTTCCAGGGGAAATGAGGGGTATTTT.

The CDR3 region is CASSLDHTRGTEAFF. Written as DNA, the CDR3 is TGTGCCAGCAGCTTAGATCATACCAGGGGAACTGAAGCTTTCTTT. J is TRBJ1-1 and V is TRBV11-2; possible D gene TRBD1, 6 bases. Germline V gives CDR1 SGHAT, CDR2 FQNNGV. V was shortened by 0 bases and J by 5 bases, with 13 bases between the two germline ends. The CDR3 sequence is 15 residues long.